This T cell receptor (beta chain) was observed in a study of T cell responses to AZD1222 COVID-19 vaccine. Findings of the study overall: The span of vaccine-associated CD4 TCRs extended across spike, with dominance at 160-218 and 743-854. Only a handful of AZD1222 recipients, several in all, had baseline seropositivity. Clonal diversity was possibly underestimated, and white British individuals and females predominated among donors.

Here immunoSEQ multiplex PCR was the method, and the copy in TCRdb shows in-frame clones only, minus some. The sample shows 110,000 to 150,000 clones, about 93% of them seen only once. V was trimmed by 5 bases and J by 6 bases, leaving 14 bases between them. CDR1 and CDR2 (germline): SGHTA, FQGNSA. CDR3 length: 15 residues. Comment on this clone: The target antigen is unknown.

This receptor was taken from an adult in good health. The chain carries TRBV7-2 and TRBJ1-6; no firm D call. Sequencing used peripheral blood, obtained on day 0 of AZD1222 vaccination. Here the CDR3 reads CASSPSGGINSPLHF. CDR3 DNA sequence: TGTGCCAGCAGCCCTAGCGGAGGAATTAATTCACCCCTCCACTTT.